Below, one T cell receptor beta chain is given with its context. Its antigen is currently unknown. This sample is part of a study of T-cell memory formation after mild COVID-19. Overall study results and limits: Cross-reactive memory appears to have joined, as suggested by some responding clones showing up in pre-infection memory.

TCR alpha and TCR beta cDNA libraries carrying sample barcodes and UMIs were produced by 5'RACE using constant-segment primers. TCRdb recomputed calls from the 5' RACE reads with MiXCR, one row per CDR3 protein. The table includes roughly 140,000 distinct CDR3 sequences, more than 13% detected once. This TCR was sampled from an adult woman who had mild COVID-19 (a few samples of this study predate the infection). Cell type and time point are not known. Sequenced sample: PBMCs or a T cell subset sorted from them (not recorded which).

DNA of the CDR3: TGTGCCAGCAGTCGTACCGGACTACAAGAGACCCAGTACTTC. Residues: CASSRTGLQETQYF. The chain carries TRBV9 and TRBJ2-5, with D possibly TRBD2 on 6 matching bases. The CDR3 has 14 amino acids. Germline values: CDR1 SGDLS, CDR2 YYNGEE. V was shortened by 5 bases and J by 2 bases, with 13 bases between the two germline ends.